This section outlines one TCR beta chain sequence together with its context. The data originate from a study of neoadjuvant anti-PD-1 for oral cavity cancer. On the study more broadly: Around day 43, patients without progression received a fourth nivolumab dose before surgery.

Specified time point: after neoadjuvant nivolumab, at surgical resection. The patients had HPV-negative, locally advanced oral cavity squamous cell carcinoma. Repertoires were generated with immunoSEQ multiplex PCR, while TCRdb's copy carries only in-frame clones and drops some. Of thousands of clones in the sample, 70% were seen once. This CDR3 has 16 amino acids. The germline gives CDR1 SGHTA, CDR2 FQGNSA. V shed 5 bases, J shed 2 bases, and the junction held 7 bases outside the gene matches. The sample here was PBMCs, taken after nivolumab (anti-PD-1) treatment. This rearrangement joins TRBV7-2 to TRBJ1-5, with 9 bases aligning to TRBD1. The TCR comes from a person between 40 and 85 years old with oral cavity squamous cell carcinoma. The CDR3 DNA reads TGTGCCAGCAGCGTCACAGGGGGCTCTGGCAATCAGCCCCAGCATTTT. Residues: CASSVTGGSGNQPQHF.